Sequencing of this T cell receptor (beta chain) was carried out in a study of T cell changes during pregnancy in multiple sclerosis (dated by TCRdb to between 2018 and 2020). A note on the overall study: The study looked at changes in the T cell repertoire across pregnancy in women with multiple sclerosis.

The CDR3, from cysteine to phenylalanine, totals 12 residues. The DNA shown is the 36-base CDR3, in frame from base 1. V is reduced by 4 bases and J by 10 bases, leaving a spacing of 12 bases between them. CDR1 and CDR2 (SGHRS, YFSETQ) derive from the germline V gene. The library was built by means of the immunoSEQ multiplex PCR assay. TCRdb provides this immuneACCESS table in a form limited to in-frame rearrangements. Some clones are lacking; in checked studies, under half of them reflect an unresolved V gene, and why the rest are absent is not known. For this sample the table gives tens of thousands of clones, of which 92% were detected only once. The ten largest clones take up 1.3% to 1.5% of the sample. Turning to this clone: This clone's antigen is unknown. It has no much larger one-base neighbor in the sample; base qualities were not kept.

This TCR was recovered from a female donor in good health, enrolled as a control in a pregnancy study. The source material was peripheral blood, sampled in the second trimester of pregnancy. The V gene is TRBV5-1 and the J gene is TRBJ2-4; no D gene is confidently identified. In nucleotide form, the sequence is TGCGCCAGCAGCCTACCGACATCTATTCAGTACTTC. This gives the protein CASSLPTSIQYF.